This T cell receptor beta chain was sequenced in a study of read filtering for tumor transcriptome and immune sequencing. From roughly 400 ng of RNA, a library with molecular barcoded alpha/delta and beta/gamma adaptors was made. One entry per CDR3 protein, called by TCRdb with MiXCR from the reads. This table has about 86,000 distinct CDR3 sequences, roughly an eighth appearing once. Study results and caveats: Even smaller IR-seq throughput identified most shared clonotypes.

The junction had 6 bases not matched to a gene; V was cut back by 4 bases and J by 4 bases. The length of the CDR3 is 14 residues. From germline, CDR1 is SGHVS and CDR2 FQNEAQ. This clonotype came up many times. Its cognate antigen is unknown. The chain is built from TRBV7-8 and TRBJ1-2; TRBD1 agrees at 7 bases. The source of this sequence is a donor aged 40 or older with multiple myeloma. The sequenced sample consisted of a population of CD138-negative cells sorted from bone marrow. For the CDR3, the DNA is TGTGCCAGCAGCTCGAACAGGGGAGTCTATGGCTACACCTTC. Its protein product is CASSSNRGVYGYTF.